These 18 T cell receptor beta chains were all obtained from the same sample, sequenced in a study of follicular helper T cells after annual influenza vaccination. Time point in this sample: 2014-2015 season, 7 days after vaccination. The table came from immunoSEQ multiplex PCR; TCRdb's copy has only in-frame clones and leaves some out. Of a few thousand clones in the sample, over 80% were seen once. The sample consisted of CXCR5- memory CD4+ T cells sorted from blood, taken 7 days after influenza vaccination. The receptors were sampled from an adult who received the influenza vaccine.

This clone was seen a single time. The rearrangement joins TRBV4-1 to TRBJ2-1; 8 nucleotides agree with TRBD2. This CDR3 has 15 amino acids. The V segment lost 3 bases and the J segment 10 bases; nucleotides outside the gene matches: 11. The germline V gene encodes CDR1 MGHRA and CDR2 YSYEKL. CDR3 loop: CASSHGTSRLFEQFF. The CDR3 nucleotides read TGCGCCAGCAGCCACGGGACTAGTCGGCTCTTCGAGCAGTTCTTC.

Written as DNA, the CDR3 is TGTGCCATCAGTGGGGGGCCAGGGAAAGAGGTGGGTGGCTACACCTTC. It specifies CAISGGPGKEVGGYTF. The chain uses TRBV10-3 and TRBJ1-2; maybe TRBD1 (6 bases). Germline V gene sequence: CDR1 ENHRY, CDR2 SYGVKD. V was shortened by 4 bases and J by 7 bases, with 22 bases between the two germline ends. The CDR3 sequence is 16 residues long.

The chain recombines TRBV4-3 with TRBJ2-3; 7 bases agree with TRBD1. Germline V gene sequence: CDR1 LGHNA, CDR2 YSLEER. The CDR3 covers 17 residues. J gave up 0 bases and V 0 bases, and 6 bases lay outside the gene matches. The CDR3 here is CASSQERGLESTDTQYF. The CDR3 DNA follows: TGCGCCAGCAGCCAAGAGAGGGGGCTCGAAAGCACAGATACGCAGTATTTT.

The chain has TRBV4-3 and TRBJ1-1; D not certain. The V end was cut by 0 bases, the J end by 8 bases, with 7 bases between. This CDR3 has 12 amino acids. From germline, CDR1 is LGHNA and CDR2 YSLEER. CDR3 in amino acids: CASSQDRMEAFF. DNA of the CDR3: TGCGCCAGCAGCCAAGATCGGATGGAAGCTTTCTTT.

This rearrangement joins TRBV7-9 to TRBJ2-1; no firm D call. Germline values: CDR1 SEHNR, CDR2 FQNEAQ (reference sequence). The CDR3 contains 12 residues. V dropped 10 bases and J dropped 3 bases, with 10 bases sitting between them. The CDR3 spells CAIRPLYNEQFF. The CDR3 coding sequence is TGTGCCATTCGACCGCTCTACAATGAGCAGTTCTTC.

The rearrangement links TRBV6-1 to TRBJ2-3; 11 bases are a match to TRBD2. The CDR3 sequence is 15 residues long. The V segment lost 4 bases and the J segment 5 bases; nucleotides outside the gene matches: 5. CDR1 MNHNS and CDR2 SASEGT come from the germline V gene. As DNA, the CDR3 is TGTGCCAGCAGTGTGGTAGCGGGGGGGTTAGATACGCAGTATTTT. Translating it yields CASSVVAGGLDTQYF.

The rearrangement links TRBV7-2 to TRBJ2-7; 7 bases align to TRBD1. The CDR3 has 13 residues. V dropped 6 bases and J dropped 2; count of bases not matched to a gene: 4. Per the germline V gene, CDR1 is SGHTA and CDR2 is FQGNSA. The CDR3 spells CASSFDRAYEQYF. CDR3 sequence (DNA): TGTGCCAGCAGTTTTGACAGGGCCTACGAGCAGTACTTC.

CDR3 sequence reads: CASSYLQLSSTEAFF. The CDR3 nucleotides are TGTGCCAGCAGTTATCTCCAGTTATCCTCCACTGAAGCTTTCTTT. V and J are TRBV6-6 and TRBJ1-1; D gene unclear. Germline lookup yields CDR1 MNHNY and CDR2 SVGAGI (reference sequence). CDR3 size: 15 residues. The V end was cut by 3 bases, the J end by 4 bases, with 15 bases between.

This CDR3 is CASSSIRTSAYEQYF. For the CDR3, the DNA is TGTGCCAGCTCATCGATAAGGACGTCCGCCTACGAGCAGTACTTC. The chain links TRBV18 to TRBJ2-7, with no clear D. The CDR3 spans 15 residues. The germline gives CDR1 KGHSH, CDR2 LQKENI. V lost 5 bases and J 2 bases, leaving 16 bases between the germline ends.

The chain has TRBV5-1 and TRBJ2-7; tentative D call: TRBD2 (6 bases). This CDR3 is 17 amino acids long. V lost 4 bases and J 2 bases, leaving 22 bases between the germline ends. The germline gives CDR1 SGHRS, CDR2 YFSETQ. CDR3 in amino acids: CASSVTRGLGDPYEQYF. The DNA for the CDR3 is TGCGCCAGCAGCGTCACACGGGGACTGGGGGATCCCTACGAGCAGTACTTC.

The chain is built from TRBV21-1 and TRBJ2-7; whether TRBD1, the table's D call, matches the DNA was not checked. TRBV21-1 is classified as a pseudogene. The CDR3 runs to 15 residues. The CDR3 protein is CASSISPQGEYEQYF. CDR3 nucleotides: TGTGCCAGCAGCATTAGCCCGCAGGGGGAATACGAGCAGTACTTC.

The chain has TRBV27 and TRBJ1-5; 7 nucleotides match TRBD1. This CDR3 is 15 amino acids long. V dropped 3 bases and J dropped 3; count of bases not matched to a gene: 5. CDR1 and CDR2 (germline): MNHEY, SMNVEV (reference sequence). CDR3 protein: CASSLIQGFNQPQHF. The CDR3 DNA follows: TGTGCCAGCAGTTTGATACAGGGGTTCAATCAGCCCCAGCATTTT.

This clone was found a few times. The rearrangement uses TRBV27 and TRBJ2-5, with D perhaps TRBD2 (7 bases). The CDR3 runs to 17 residues. The germline gives CDR1 MNHEY, CDR2 SMNVEV (reference sequence). V dropped 6 bases and J dropped 2 bases, with 22 bases sitting between them. Here the CDR3 DNA reads TGTGCCAGCAGGGGGCATTTGGGGGGGACACGACAAGAGACCCAGTACTTC. It codes for CASRGHLGGTRQETQYF.

The J gene is TRBJ2-7, the V gene TRBV19; TRBD1 might be the D (5 bases). V was pared by 3 bases and J by 3 bases, with 15 bases between. This CDR3 spans 15 amino acids. Germline lookup yields CDR1 LNHDA and CDR2 SQIVND (reference sequence). This CDR3 reads CASSIVSRAHYEQYF. DNA for the CDR3: TGTGCCAGTAGTATTGTGTCCAGGGCGCACTACGAGCAGTACTTC.

The CDR3 here is CASSPRRDNNQPQHF. In nucleotides, the CDR3 is TGTGCCAGCAGCCCCAGACGGGACAACAATCAGCCCCAGCATTTT. The rearrangement links TRBV7-8 to TRBJ1-5, with D perhaps TRBD1 (6 bases). CDR3 length: 15 amino acids. Germline V gene sequence: CDR1 SGHVS, CDR2 FQNEAQ. V was pared by 5 bases and J by 3 bases, with 14 bases between.

This clone was detected only once. J is TRBJ1-1 and V is TRBV11-2; D possibly corresponds to TRBD1 (5 bases). The CDR3 totals 18 residues. CDR1 is SGHAT, CDR2 FQNNGV, per germline. The ends were cut back, 1 base at V and 0 bases at J, with 18 bases in the middle. CDR3 loop: CASSLGRYRGRLNTEAFF. CDR3 sequence (DNA): TGTGCCAGCAGCTTAGGACGTTATAGGGGCAGACTGAACACTGAAGCTTTCTTT.

The V call is TRBV5-4, the J call TRBJ2-3, with D hard to call. The length of the CDR3 is 13 residues. In germline, CDR1 is SGHNT, CDR2 YYREEE (reference sequence). Trimming stripped 4 bases from V and 7 bases from J, with 13 bases between. The CDR3 region is CASSKADANTQYF. The CDR3 region has the DNA TGTGCCAGCAGCAAAGCCGACGCCAATACGCAGTATTTT.

About this clone itself: A junction end diverges from the germline sequence, so it may reflect a read error. V usage is TRBV2 and J usage is TRBJ2-7; 11 positions match TRBD2. Germline V lookup: CDR1 SNHLY, CDR2 FYNNEI. The CDR3 has 16 amino acids. Written as DNA, the CDR3 is TGTGCCAGTATCGACTCCCGGGCTAGCGGGGGGCCTCCGAGGCACTTC. This gives the protein CASIDSRASGGPPRHF.